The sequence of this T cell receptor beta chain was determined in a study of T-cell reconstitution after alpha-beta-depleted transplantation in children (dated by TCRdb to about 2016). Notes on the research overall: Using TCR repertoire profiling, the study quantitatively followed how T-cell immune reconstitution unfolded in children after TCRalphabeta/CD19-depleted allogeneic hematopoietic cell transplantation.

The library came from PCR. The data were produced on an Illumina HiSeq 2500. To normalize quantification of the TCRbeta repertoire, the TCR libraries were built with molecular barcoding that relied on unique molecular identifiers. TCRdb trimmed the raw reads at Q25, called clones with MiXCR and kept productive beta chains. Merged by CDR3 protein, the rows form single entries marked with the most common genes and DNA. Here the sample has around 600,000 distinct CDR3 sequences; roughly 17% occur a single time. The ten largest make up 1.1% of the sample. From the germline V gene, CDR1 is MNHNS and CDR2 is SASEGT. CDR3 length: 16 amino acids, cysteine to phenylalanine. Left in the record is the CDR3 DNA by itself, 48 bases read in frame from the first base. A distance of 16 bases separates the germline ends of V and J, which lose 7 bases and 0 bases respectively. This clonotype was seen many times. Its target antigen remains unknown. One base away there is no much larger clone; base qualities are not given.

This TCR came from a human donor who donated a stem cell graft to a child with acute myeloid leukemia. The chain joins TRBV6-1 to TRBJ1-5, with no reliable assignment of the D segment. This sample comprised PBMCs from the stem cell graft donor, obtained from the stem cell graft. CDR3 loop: CASIDSGAYSNQPQHF. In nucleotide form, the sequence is TGTGCCAGCATCGATTCGGGCGCTTATAGCAATCAGCCCCAGCATTTT.